This T cell receptor (beta chain) was recovered during a study of blood T cell repertoires in COVID-19. Study details: Material from acute and convalescent COVID-19 was sourced from the United States, Italy and Spain. Sample material is recorded as cDNA or gDNA derived from T cells, B-cell-depleted T cells, or PBMCs.

The CDR3 runs 14 residues. CDR1 is SGHRS, CDR2 YFSETQ, per germline. The V end was cut by 4 bases, the J end by 4 bases, with 14 bases between. Authors' analysis steps: Researchers report that nucleated cell counts were estimated from reference gene primer amplification. Sequenced by immunoSEQ multiplex PCR; TCRdb stores in-frame clones only, minus some. The DNA was the basis for D and trimming; V, J and clone size are from that table. Of under 200,000 clones detected, approximately 84% appear once; the ten largest clones hold 1% to 1.2%. The sequenced sample consisted of peripheral blood. The V and J genes are TRBV5-1 and TRBJ1-1; D gene unclear. This sequence was found in a man aged 35-49 years with acute or convalescent COVID-19. The CDR3 loop is CASSQTPQVTEAFF. DNA of the CDR3: TGCGCCAGCAGCCAGACACCGCAGGTCACTGAAGCTTTCTTT.